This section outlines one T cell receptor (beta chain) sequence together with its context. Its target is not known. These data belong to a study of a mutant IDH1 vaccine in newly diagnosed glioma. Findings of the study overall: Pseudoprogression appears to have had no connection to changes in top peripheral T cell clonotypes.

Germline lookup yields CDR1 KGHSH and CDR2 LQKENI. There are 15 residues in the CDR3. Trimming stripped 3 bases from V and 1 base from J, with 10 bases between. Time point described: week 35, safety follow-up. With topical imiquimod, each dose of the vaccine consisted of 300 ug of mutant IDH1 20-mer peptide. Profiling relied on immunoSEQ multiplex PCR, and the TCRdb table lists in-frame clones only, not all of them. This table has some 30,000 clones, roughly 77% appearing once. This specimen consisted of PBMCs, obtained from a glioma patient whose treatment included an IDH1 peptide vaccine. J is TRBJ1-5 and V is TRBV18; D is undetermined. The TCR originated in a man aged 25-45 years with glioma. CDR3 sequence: CASSPGRSSNQPQHF. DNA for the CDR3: TGTGCCAGCTCACCGGGCAGGAGCAGCAATCAGCCCCAGCATTTT.